This TCR beta chain was recorded in a study of CD8 T cells in Susac syndrome. V gave up 6 bases and J gave up 3 bases; unmatched junction bases: 5. From germline, CDR1 is SGHTA and CDR2 FQGTGA. The CDR3 runs to 14 residues. This clonotype was seen at least ten times. RNA totalling about 0.5 to 1 ug underwent reverse transcription with random hexamers. The amplification used immunoSEQ multiplex PCR on TCR beta CDR3; it spanned 54 Vbeta and 13 Jbeta. TCRdb processed the immunoSEQ multiplex PCR reads anew with MiXCR; each CDR3 protein has one entry. The sample includes a few hundred thousand distinct CDR3 sequences, 95% of them seen just once. The multiple sclerosis control group was made up of treatment-naive patients with stable or active relapsing-remitting disease.

The sequence came from a human donor with multiple sclerosis. The material sequenced was CD4+ T cells from PBMCs. The gene calls are TRBV7-3 and TRBJ2-3; TRBD2 matches at 8 bases. CDR3 coding DNA: TGTGCCAGCAGTCTAGCGGGTGGGACAGATACGCAGTATTTT. It translates to CASSLAGGTDTQYF.